The present T cell receptor (beta chain) was sequenced within a study of vaccination effects on CD4 cells after COVID-19. Germline V gives CDR1 SGHTA, CDR2 FQGNSA. CDR3 length: 12 amino acids. V was shortened by 1 base and J by 11 bases, with 11 bases between the two germline ends. This clone was counted between two and nine times. Antigen: not known. In the ViraFEST assay, antigen-specific CD4+ clonotypes were identified by expansion after peptide-pool stimulation. Culturing for about 10 days preceded CD4+ T cell isolation. Among the vaccine recipients, none had a prior SARS-CoV-2 infection, and nucleocapsid antibodies were negative. Profiled with immunoSEQ multiplex PCR; TCRdb holds only in-frame clones, not every one. The sample shows some 68,000 clones, 75% to 90% of them seen only once.

The sequence was collected from a human donor who received a COVID-19 vaccine. The rearrangement links TRBV7-2 to TRBJ1-1; unclear D gene. The sequenced sample was CD4+ T cells from PBMCs cultured with SARS-CoV-2 spike peptides, obtained before COVID-19 vaccination. CDR3 in amino acids: CASSLGPREAFF. As DNA, the CDR3 is TGTGCCAGCAGCTTAGGGCCACGGGAGGCTTTCTTT.